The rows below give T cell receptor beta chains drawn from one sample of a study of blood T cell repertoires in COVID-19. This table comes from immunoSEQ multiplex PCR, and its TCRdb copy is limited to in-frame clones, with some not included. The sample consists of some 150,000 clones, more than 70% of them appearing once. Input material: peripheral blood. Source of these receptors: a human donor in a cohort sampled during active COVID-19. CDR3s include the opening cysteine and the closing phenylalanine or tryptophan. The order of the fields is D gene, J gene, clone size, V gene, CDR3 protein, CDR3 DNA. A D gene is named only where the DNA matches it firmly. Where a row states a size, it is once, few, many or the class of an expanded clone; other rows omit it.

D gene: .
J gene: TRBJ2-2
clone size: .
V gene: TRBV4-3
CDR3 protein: CASSQVAPGAGELFF
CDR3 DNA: TGCGCCAGCAGCCAAGTAGCACCAGGGGCCGGGGAGCTGTTTTTT

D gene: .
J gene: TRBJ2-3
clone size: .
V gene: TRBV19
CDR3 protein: CASSPTLAVADTQYF
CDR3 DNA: TGTGCCAGTAGTCCTACACTCGCGGTCGCAGATACGCAGTATTTT

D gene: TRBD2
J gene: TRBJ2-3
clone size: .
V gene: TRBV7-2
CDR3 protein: CASSSSGTSTDTQYF
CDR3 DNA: TGTGCCAGCAGCTCTAGCGGGACTAGCACAGATACGCAGTATTTT

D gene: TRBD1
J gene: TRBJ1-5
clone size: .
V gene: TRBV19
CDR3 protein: CASSSGAGTGVRSNQPQHF
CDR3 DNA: TGTGCCAGTAGTTCCGGGGCCGGGACAGGGGTTAGGAGCAATCAGCCCCAGCATTTT

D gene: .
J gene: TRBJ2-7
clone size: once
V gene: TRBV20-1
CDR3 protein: CSAGRVGEQYF
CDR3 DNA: TGCAGTGCAGGCAGGGTTGGGGAGCAGTACTTC

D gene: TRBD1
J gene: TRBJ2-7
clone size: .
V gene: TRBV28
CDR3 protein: CASSLTGNYEQYF
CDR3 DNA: TGTGCCAGCAGCCTGACAGGGAACTACGAGCAGTACTTC

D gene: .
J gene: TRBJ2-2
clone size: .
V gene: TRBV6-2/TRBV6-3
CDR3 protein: CASSTGDAGELFF
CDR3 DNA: TGTGCCAGCAGTACGGGGGATGCCGGGGAGCTGTTTTTT

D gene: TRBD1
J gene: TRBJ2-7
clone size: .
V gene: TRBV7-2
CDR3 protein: CASSLGDRDYEQYF
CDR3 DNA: TGTGCCAGCAGCTTAGGGGACAGGGACTACGAGCAGTACTTC

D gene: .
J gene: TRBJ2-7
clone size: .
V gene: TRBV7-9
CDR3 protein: CASSSVGESSYEQYF
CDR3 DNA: TGTGCCAGCAGCTCGGTCGGGGAGAGCTCCTACGAGCAGTACTTC

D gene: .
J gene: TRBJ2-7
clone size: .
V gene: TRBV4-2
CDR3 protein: CASSQGAGLASYEQYF
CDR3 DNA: TGTGCCAGCAGCCAAGGGGCAGGACTGGCCTCCTACGAGCAGTACTTC

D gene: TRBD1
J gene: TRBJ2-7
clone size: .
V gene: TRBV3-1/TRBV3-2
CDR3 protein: CASSQEIAGGSCEQYF
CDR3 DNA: TGTGCCAGCAGCCAAGAAATCGCAGGGGGCTCTTGCGAGCAGTACTTC

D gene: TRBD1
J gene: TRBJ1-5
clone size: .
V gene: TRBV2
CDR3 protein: CASSGQGLGQPQHF
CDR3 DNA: TGTGCCAGCAGTGGACAGGGTCTAGGGCAGCCCCAGCATTTT

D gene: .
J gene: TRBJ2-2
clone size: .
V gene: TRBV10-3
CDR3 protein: CAISEFTGLGSGELFF
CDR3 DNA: TGTGCCATCAGTGAGTTCACAGGTCTAGGCTCCGGGGAGCTGTTTTTT

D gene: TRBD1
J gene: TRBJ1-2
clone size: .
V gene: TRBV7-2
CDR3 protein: CASSLVGQANYGYTF
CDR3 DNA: TGTGCCAGCAGCTTAGTGGGACAGGCCAACTATGGCTACACCTTC

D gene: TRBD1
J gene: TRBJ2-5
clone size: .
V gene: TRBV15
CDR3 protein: CATSRGEGQGQETQYF
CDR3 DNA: TGTGCCACCAGCAGAGGAGAGGGACAGGGCCAAGAGACCCAGTACTTC

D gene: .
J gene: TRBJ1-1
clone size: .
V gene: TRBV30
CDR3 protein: CAWSFRGVGTEAFF
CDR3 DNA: TGTGCCTGGAGTTTCAGGGGAGTGGGCACTGAAGCTTTCTTT

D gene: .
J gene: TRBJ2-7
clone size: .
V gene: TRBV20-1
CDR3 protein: CSAGARYEQYF
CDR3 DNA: TGCAGTGCTGGGGCGCGCTACGAGCAGTACTTC

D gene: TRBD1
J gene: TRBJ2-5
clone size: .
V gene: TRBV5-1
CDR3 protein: CASTGQGLQETQYF
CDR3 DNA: TGCGCCAGCACTGGACAGGGTCTCCAAGAGACCCAGTACTTC

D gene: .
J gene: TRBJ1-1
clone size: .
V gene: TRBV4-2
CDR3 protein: CASSQDPGRAEAFF
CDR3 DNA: TGTGCCAGCAGCCAAGATCCGGGTCGGGCTGAAGCTTTCTTT

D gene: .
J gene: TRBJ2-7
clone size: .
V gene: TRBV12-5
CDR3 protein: CASGMTFYEQYF
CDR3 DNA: TGTGCTAGTGGGATGACTTTCTACGAGCAGTACTTC

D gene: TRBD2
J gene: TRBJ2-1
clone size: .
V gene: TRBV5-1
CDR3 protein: CASSLGGASGKYNEQFF
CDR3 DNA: TGCGCCAGCAGCTTGGGGGGAGCTAGCGGGAAATACAATGAGCAGTTCTTC

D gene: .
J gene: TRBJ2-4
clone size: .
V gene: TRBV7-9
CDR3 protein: CASSSRDGAKNIQYF
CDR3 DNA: TGTGCCAGCAGCTCCCGGGATGGAGCCAAAAACATTCAGTACTTC

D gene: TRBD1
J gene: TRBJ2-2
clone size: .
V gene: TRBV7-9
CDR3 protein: CASSLVPPGQGAGELFF
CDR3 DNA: TGTGCCAGCAGCTTGGTTCCACCGGGACAGGGGGCCGGGGAGCTGTTTTTT

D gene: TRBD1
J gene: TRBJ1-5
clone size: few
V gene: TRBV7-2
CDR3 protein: CASSGGGTVPNQPQHF
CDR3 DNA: TGTGCCAGCAGCGGAGGGGGGACAGTTCCAAATCAGCCCCAGCATTTT

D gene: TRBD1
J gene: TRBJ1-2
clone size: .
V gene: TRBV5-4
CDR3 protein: CASSHPDRELYGYTF
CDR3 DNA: TGTGCCAGCAGCCATCCCGACAGGGAACTATATGGCTACACCTTC

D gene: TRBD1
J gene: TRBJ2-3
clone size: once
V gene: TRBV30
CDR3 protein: CAWGRDRGLSDTQYF
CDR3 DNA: TGTGCCTGGGGCCGGGACAGAGGACTGTCTGATACGCAGTATTTT

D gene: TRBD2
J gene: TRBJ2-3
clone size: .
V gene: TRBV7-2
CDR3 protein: CASSLLADSSTDTQYF
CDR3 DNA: TGTGCCAGCAGCCTACTAGCGGATTCTAGCACAGATACGCAGTATTTT

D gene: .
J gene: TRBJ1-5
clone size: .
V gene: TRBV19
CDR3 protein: CASKEELGGVSSNQPQHF
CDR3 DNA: TGTGCCAGTAAAGAGGAGTTGGGGGGGGTAAGTAGCAATCAGCCCCAGCATTTT

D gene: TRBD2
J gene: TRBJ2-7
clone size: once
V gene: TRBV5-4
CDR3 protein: CASSSKSAQRGYEQYF
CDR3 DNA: TGTGCCAGCAGCTCCAAATCGGCACAGCGGGGCTACGAGCAGTACTTC

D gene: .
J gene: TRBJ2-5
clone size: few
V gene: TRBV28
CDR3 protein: CASSWAEETQYF
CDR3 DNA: TGTGCCAGCAGTTGGGCAGAAGAGACCCAGTACTTC

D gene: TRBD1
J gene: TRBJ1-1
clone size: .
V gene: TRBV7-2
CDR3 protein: CASSFPLGQGAEAFF
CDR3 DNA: TGTGCCAGCAGCTTCCCGCTGGGACAGGGCGCTGAAGCTTTCTTT

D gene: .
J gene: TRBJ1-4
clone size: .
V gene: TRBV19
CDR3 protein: CASSTTTGFGKLFF
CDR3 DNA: TGTGCCAGTAGTACCACCACAGGGTTCGGGAAACTGTTTTTT

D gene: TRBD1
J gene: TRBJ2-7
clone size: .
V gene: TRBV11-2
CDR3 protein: CASSGKGTDYEQYF
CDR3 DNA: TGTGCCAGCAGCGGGAAGGGGACAGACTACGAGCAGTACTTC

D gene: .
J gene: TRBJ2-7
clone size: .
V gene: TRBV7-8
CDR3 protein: CASSLGKTGSREQYF
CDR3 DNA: TGTGCCAGCAGCTTAGGCAAGACGGGAAGTCGCGAGCAGTACTTC

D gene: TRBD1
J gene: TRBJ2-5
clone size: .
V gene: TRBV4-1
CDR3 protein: CASSQPDREQETQYF
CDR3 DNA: TGCGCCAGCAGCCAACCGGACAGGGAACAAGAGACCCAGTACTTC

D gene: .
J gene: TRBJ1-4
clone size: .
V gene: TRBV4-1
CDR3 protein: CASSFRTDNNEKLFF
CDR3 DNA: TGCGCCAGCAGCTTTCGGACAGATAATAATGAAAAACTGTTTTTT

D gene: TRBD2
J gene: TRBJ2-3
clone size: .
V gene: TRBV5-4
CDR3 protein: CASSWELAGVADTQYF
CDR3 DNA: TGTGCCAGCAGCTGGGAGCTAGCGGGAGTCGCAGATACGCAGTATTTT

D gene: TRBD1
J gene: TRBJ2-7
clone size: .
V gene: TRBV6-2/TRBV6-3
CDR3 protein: CASSYSTGAPHF
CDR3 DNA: TGTGCCAGCAGTTACTCAACAGGGGCGCCGCACTTC

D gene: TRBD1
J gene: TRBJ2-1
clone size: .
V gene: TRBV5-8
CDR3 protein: CASIKDRSTYNEQFF
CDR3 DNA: TGTGCCAGCATTAAGGACAGGTCTACCTACAATGAGCAGTTCTTC

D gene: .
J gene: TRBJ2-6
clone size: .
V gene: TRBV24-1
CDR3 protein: CATSDYGSSGANVLTF
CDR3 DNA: TGTGCCACCAGTGATTACGGGAGTTCTGGGGCCAACGTCCTGACTTTC

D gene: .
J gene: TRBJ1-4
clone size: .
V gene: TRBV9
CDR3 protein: CASSPSSGANEKLFF
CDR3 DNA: TGTGCCAGCAGCCCCTCGTCCGGAGCTAATGAAAAACTGTTTTTT

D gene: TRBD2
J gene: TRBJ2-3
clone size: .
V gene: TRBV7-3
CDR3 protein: CASSREARGYGTDTQYF
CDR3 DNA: TGTGCCAGCAGCCGGGAGGCGAGGGGCTATGGCACAGATACGCAGTATTTT

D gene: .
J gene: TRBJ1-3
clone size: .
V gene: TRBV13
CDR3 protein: CASSSIREDSRNTIYF
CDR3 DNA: TGTGCCAGCAGCTCGATCCGAGAGGACTCAAGAAACACCATATATTTT

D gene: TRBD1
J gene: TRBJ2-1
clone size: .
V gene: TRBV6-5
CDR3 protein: CASSRGTGSHEQFF
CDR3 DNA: TGTGCCAGCTCTAGAGGGACAGGGAGCCATGAGCAGTTCTTC

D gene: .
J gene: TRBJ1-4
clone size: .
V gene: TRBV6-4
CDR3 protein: CASSDSGRPNEKLFF
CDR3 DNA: TGTGCCAGCAGTGACTCGGGCCGACCTAATGAAAAACTGTTTTTT

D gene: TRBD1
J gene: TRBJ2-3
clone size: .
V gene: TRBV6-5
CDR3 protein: CASSSVPGQGDTQYF
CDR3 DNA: TGTGCCAGCAGTTCCGTCCCGGGACAGGGAGATACGCAGTATTTT

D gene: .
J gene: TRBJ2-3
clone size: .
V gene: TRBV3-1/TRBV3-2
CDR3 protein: CASSQDTRTNFTDTQYF
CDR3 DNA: TGTGCCAGCAGCCAAGATACTAGGACTAACTTCACAGATACGCAGTATTTT

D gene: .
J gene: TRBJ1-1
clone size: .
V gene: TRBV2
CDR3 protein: CASSEERSRPGLTREGGTEAFF
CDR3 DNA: TGTGCCAGCAGTGAAGAAAGAAGTCGACCTGGGCTAACCAGGGAGGGGGGTACTGAAGCTTTCTTT

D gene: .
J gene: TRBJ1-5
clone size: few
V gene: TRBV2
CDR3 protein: CASSEGEGYPPTYSNQPQHF
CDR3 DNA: TGTGCCAGCAGTGAGGGAGAAGGCTATCCCCCCACTTATAGCAATCAGCCCCAGCATTTT

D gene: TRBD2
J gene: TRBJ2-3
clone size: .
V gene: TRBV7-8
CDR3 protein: CASSPRLADMNTQYF
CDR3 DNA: TGTGCCAGCAGCCCCCGACTAGCGGATATGAATACGCAGTATTTT

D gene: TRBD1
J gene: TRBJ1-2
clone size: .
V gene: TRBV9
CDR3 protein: CASSARNRDRGNYGYTF
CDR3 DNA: TGTGCCAGCAGCGCTAGAAACCGGGACAGGGGGAACTATGGCTACACCTTC

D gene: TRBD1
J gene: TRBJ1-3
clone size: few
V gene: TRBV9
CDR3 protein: CASSVDSRTGSGNTIYF
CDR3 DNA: TGTGCCAGCAGCGTAGACTCGAGGACAGGCTCTGGAAACACCATATATTTT

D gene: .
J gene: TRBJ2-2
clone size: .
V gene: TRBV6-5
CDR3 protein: CASSTGIPGELFF
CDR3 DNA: TGTGCCAGCAGTACAGGGATCCCCGGGGAGCTGTTTTTT

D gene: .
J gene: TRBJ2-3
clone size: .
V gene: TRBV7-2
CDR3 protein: CASSPQASLYVDTQYF
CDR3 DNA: TGTGCCAGCAGCCCCCAAGCTTCCCTTTATGTAGATACGCAGTATTTT

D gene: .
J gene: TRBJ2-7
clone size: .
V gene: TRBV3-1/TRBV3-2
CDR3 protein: CASSPRAGSYDEQYF
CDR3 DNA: TGTGCCAGCAGCCCCCGCGCGGGGTCCTACGACGAGCAGTACTTC

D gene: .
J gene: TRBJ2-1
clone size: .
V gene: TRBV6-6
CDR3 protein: CASQQVPNYNEQFF
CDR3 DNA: TGTGCCAGTCAGCAGGTCCCTAACTACAATGAGCAGTTCTTC

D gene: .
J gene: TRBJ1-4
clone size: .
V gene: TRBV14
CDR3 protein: CASSQEGGPHEKLFF
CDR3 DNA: TGTGCCAGCAGCCAAGAAGGAGGTCCCCATGAAAAACTGTTTTTT

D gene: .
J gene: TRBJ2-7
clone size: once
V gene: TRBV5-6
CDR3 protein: CASSSWTESYEQYF
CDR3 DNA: TGTGCCAGCAGCTCTTGGACAGAGAGCTACGAGCAGTACTTC

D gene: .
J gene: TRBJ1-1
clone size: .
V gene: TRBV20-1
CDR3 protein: CSAPLSTEAFF
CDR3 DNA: TGCAGTGCCCCCCTGAGCACTGAAGCTTTCTTT